What follows is one T cell receptor beta chain and its context. This CDR3 spans 14 amino acids. Trimming removed 7 bases from V and 1 base from J, with 13 bases in between. CDR1 is SNHLY and CDR2 is FYNNEI in the germline V gene. Measured with immunoSEQ multiplex PCR; TCRdb has only the in-frame clones, and not every one. The sample consists of about 72,000 clones, more than 85% of them appearing once. The source of the sample is a study of T cell changes during pregnancy in multiple sclerosis. The specimen was peripheral blood, collected in the first trimester of pregnancy. The sequence was obtained from a female donor in good health, enrolled as a control in a pregnancy study. The chain has TRBV2 and TRBJ1-2; no reliable D call. The CDR3 is CASNGQSYNYGYTF. The CDR3 nucleotides read TGTGCCAGCAATGGGCAGTCATATAACTATGGCTACACCTTC. The full variable domain, completed using reference TRBV2 and TRBJ1-2, is EPEVTQTPSHQVTQMGQEVILRCVPISNHLYFYWYRQILGQKVEFLVSFYNNEISEKSEIFDDQFSVERPDGSNFTLKIRSTKLEDSAMYFCASNGQSYNYGYTFGSGTRLTVV.